The 11 T cell receptor beta chains in this list originate from one sample, sequenced in a study of blood T cell repertoires in COVID-19. Some clones are missing from TCRdb's copy, which holds only in-frame ones; the method was immunoSEQ multiplex PCR. The sample shows hundreds of thousands of clones, approximately 83% of them seen only once. The sequencing input was peripheral blood. The receptors stem from a woman over 75 with acute or convalescent COVID-19.

This rearrangement joins TRBV3-1 (or the pseudogene TRBV3-2) to TRBJ1-3; TRBD1 aligns across 7 bases. The J segment lost 2 bases and the V segment lost 4 bases, leaving 5 bases of the junction unmatched. This CDR3 is 15 amino acids long. Looked up from germline, CDR1 is LGHDT and CDR2 is YNNKEL (reference sequence). CDR3 amino acids: CASSPLTGAGNTIYF. As DNA, the CDR3 is TGTGCCAGCAGCCCTCTTACAGGGGCTGGAAACACCATATATTTT.

The V and J genes are TRBV19 and TRBJ2-1; 8 bases align to TRBD2. The CDR3 has 16 residues. J was trimmed by 2 bases and V by 3 bases; bases with no gene match: 6. CDR1 LNHDA and CDR2 SQIVND come from the germline V gene (reference sequence). The CDR3 DNA sequence: TGTGCCAGTAGTATCGGGACGGGGGGGCCCTACAATGAGCAGTTCTTC. This encodes CASSIGTGGPYNEQFF.

V usage is TRBV11-2 and J usage is TRBJ2-2; TRBD2 matches 13 bases. CDR3 length: 17 amino acids. Germline CDR1 SGHAT, CDR2 FQNNGV. V lost 5 bases and J lost 6; bases outside the gene matches: 9. CDR3 coding DNA: TGTGCCAGCAGCGGCGGACTAGCGGGGGCGGGGGCCGGGGAGCTGTTTTTT. Its translation: CASSGGLAGAGAGELFF. Full variable domain (missing parts from reference TRBV11-2 and TRBJ2-2): EAGVAQSPRYKIIEKRQSVAFWCNPISGHATLYWYQQILGQGPKLLIQFQNNGVVDDSQLPKDRFSAERLKGVDSTLKIQPAKLEDSAVYLCASSGGLAGAGAGELFFGEGSRLTVL.

The rearrangement links TRBV2 to TRBJ1-6; D is ambiguous. Trimming took off 4 bases at V and 6 bases at J, with 4 bases between the two ends. Germline assignment: CDR1 SNHLY and CDR2 FYNNEI. The CDR3 runs to 12 residues. The CDR3 nucleotides are TGTGCCAGCAGTGCTAGTAATTCACCCCTCCACTTT. Protein sequence: CASSASNSPLHF.

The chain carries TRBV28 and TRBJ2-5; 7 bases line up with TRBD1. CDR3 size: 15 residues. Per the germline V gene, CDR1 is MDHEN and CDR2 is SYDVKM. J gave up 2 bases and V 4 bases, and 7 bases lay outside the gene matches. CDR3 nucleotides: TGTGCCAGCAGTTGGGGACAGAGGCCACAAGAGACCCAGTACTTC. As protein: CASSWGQRPQETQYF.

Comments on this clone: Within the sample, other DNA sequences also encode this same CDR3. V and J are TRBV28 and TRBJ1-5; D call uncertain. The length of the CDR3 is 12 residues. Germline V lookup: CDR1 MDHEN, CDR2 SYDVKM. Trimming stripped 2 bases from V and 4 bases from J, with 3 bases between. The DNA for the CDR3 is TGTGCCAGCAGTTTACGGAATCAGCCCCAGCATTTT. Translation: CASSLRNQPQHF.

The rearrangement joins TRBV5-6 to TRBJ1-6; 8 nucleotides line up with TRBD1. With V trimmed by 2 bases and J by 10 bases, 5 bases remained unmatched. Germline assignment: CDR1 SGHDT and CDR2 YYEEEE. The CDR3 is 14 amino acids. The CDR3 region is CASSFGQGASPLHF. For the CDR3, the DNA is TGTGCCAGCAGCTTTGGTCAGGGGGCCTCACCCCTCCACTTT.

In its sample, this clone was seen a few times. The chain joins TRBV6-5 to TRBJ1-5, with TRBD1 matching 7 bases. Germline assignment: CDR1 MNHEY and CDR2 SVGAGI. The CDR3 is 14 residues long. After removal of 6 bases from V and 4 bases from J, the junction contained 6 bases not matched to a gene. This CDR3 reads CASRGDRDNQPQHF. CDR3 coding DNA: TGTGCCAGCAGGGGGGACAGAGATAATCAGCCCCAGCATTTT.

The V gene is TRBV6-1, the J gene TRBJ1-4; D is possibly TRBD1 (5 bases). The germline CDR1 and CDR2 sequences are MNHNS and SASEGT. The CDR3 is made up of 13 amino acids. The V end lost 1 base, the J end lost 11 bases, and 11 bases lay between the germline ends. CDR3 bases: TGTGCCAGCAGTGAAGAAAGGGGTTCGAAACTGTTTTTT. Its translation is CASSEERGSKLFF.

The CDR3 here is CASSLIETTLANYGYTF. The DNA for the CDR3 is TGTGCCAGCAGCCTAATTGAGACAACCCTCGCTAACTATGGCTACACCTTC. The V call is TRBV28, the J call TRBJ1-2; D is ambiguous. The CDR3 loop spans 17 amino acids. V lost 6 bases to trimming and J lost 0 bases, with 20 bases between them. Germline V gene sequence: CDR1 MDHEN, CDR2 SYDVKM.

This clone has only one observation. The chain combines TRBV19 with TRBJ2-1, with 15 bases fitting TRBD2. Unmatched junction bases numbered 14, after V lost 5 bases and J lost 9 bases. Per the germline V gene, CDR1 is LNHDA and CDR2 is SQIVND (reference sequence). This CDR3 comprises 18 residues. The CDR3 loop reads CASSGLGLAGGPSGEQFF. DNA of the CDR3: TGTGCCAGTAGTGGATTAGGACTAGCGGGGGGGCCATCCGGTGAGCAGTTCTTC.